In this sample, the clone carrying this T cell receptor (beta chain) turned up many times. Its target is unknown. This record belongs to a study of spatial heterogeneity in lung cancer. Overall study: Sequence detection consistently recorded a greater number of beta-chain than alpha-chain sequences. General study results and limits: Expanded tumor TCRs that were ubiquitous appeared in blood more at resection than follow-up.

The CDR3 contains 17 residues. Germline CDR1 reads MNHEY; CDR2 reads SMNVEV (reference sequence). Trimming left V 4 bases short and J 2 bases short, with 18 bases between. Each CDR3 protein gets one entry after TCRdb re-called the 5' RACE reads with MiXCR. The sample yields 50,000 to 65,000 distinct CDR3 sequences, 8% to 9% seen once. Indicated time point: sample taken at primary tumor resection. Frozen PBMC, nontumor lung or tumor provided whole RNA, which was sequenced unsorted. The approximately 72 donors had untreated early-stage non-small cell lung cancer. The receptor's source is a female donor with early-stage non-small cell lung cancer. J is TRBJ2-4 and V is TRBV27; a possible D gene is TRBD1 (6 bases). The input for sequencing was PBMCs, taken at surgery. CDR3 region: CASSSNRAILSKNIQYF. The CDR3 region has the DNA TGTGCCAGCAGTTCCAACAGGGCGATCTTGTCCAAAAACATTCAGTACTTC.